This T cell receptor beta chain derives from a study of shared clonotypes between healthy human individuals. General study results and limits: Generally, naive subsets (rather than memory subsets) showed larger estimated richness.

Naive CD8 isolation took CD45RO-negative cells positively selected for CCR7 and excluded terminally differentiated effector memory CD45RA+ cells. V was clipped by 0 bases and J by 0 bases; unmatched bases: 2. The CDR3 is made up of 16 amino acids. Germline loops: CDR1 ENHRY, CDR2 SYGVKD. Regarding this clone: Its antigen remains unidentified. The same CDR3 arises from other DNA sequences in this sample as well.

Measured with immunoSEQ multiplex PCR; TCRdb has only the in-frame clones, and not every one. The sample includes some 1,900,000 clones, less than 95% of them seen just once. This receptor was identified in a young man in good health. Sequencing was carried out using naive CD8+ T cells sorted from blood. The chain carries TRBV10-3 and TRBJ2-3; 8 nucleotides match TRBD2. CDR3 DNA: TGTGCCATCAGTGAGTCGCCTAGCGGGAGCACAGATACGCAGTATTTT. Protein product: CAISESPSGSTDTQYF.